Below are 32 T cell receptor beta chains sequenced from a single sample in a study of CD8+ T cells in alopecia areata. cDNA reverse transcribed from extracted RNA served as the sequencing template. Using immunoSEQ multiplex PCR, the repertoire was profiled, and TCRdb retains in-frame clones only, with some absent. The sample lists more than 200,000 clones; approximately 61% were seen once. Material: CD4+ T cells sorted from blood, obtained at week 0. The receptors here all came from a human donor with alopecia areata.

The chain recombines TRBV2 with TRBJ2-3; D gene uncertain. The V end lost 7 bases, the J end lost 5 bases, and 4 bases lay between the germline ends. The CDR3 contains 10 residues. CDR1 SNHLY and CDR2 FYNNEI come from the germline V gene. The CDR3 loop reads CASTKDTQYF. CDR3 coding DNA: TGTGCCAGCACCAAAGATACGCAGTATTTT.

V and J are TRBV6-1 and TRBJ2-7; a possible D gene is TRBD1 (6 bases). Trimming shortened V by 1 base and J by 2 bases, and 9 bases separated the two germline ends. This CDR3 has 14 residues. Germline lookup yields CDR1 MNHNS and CDR2 SASEGT. The CDR3 reads CASSEGTAAYEQYF. The CDR3 DNA reads as TGTGCCAGCAGTGAAGGGACAGCGGCCTACGAGCAGTACTTC.

The chain couples TRBV30 to TRBJ2-6, with D hard to call. This CDR3 contains 13 residues. Trimming removed 6 bases at V and 2 bases at J, with 8 bases between. From germline, CDR1 is GTSNPN and CDR2 SVGIG (reference sequence). CDR3 bases: TGTGCCTGTACGGTGGCTGGGGCCAACGTCCTGACTTTC. The encoded protein is CACTVAGANVLTF.

V is TRBV2 and J is TRBJ1-2; D gene unclear. The CDR3 sequence is 17 residues long. The ends were cut back, 2 bases at V and 3 bases at J, with 19 bases in the middle. Germline CDR1 SNHLY, CDR2 FYNNEI. The CDR3 DNA follows: TGTGCCAGCAGTGAATATCGCCTGGCAAACAGCTACTATGGCTACACCTTC. It yields the protein CASSEYRLANSYYGYTF.

The rearrangement uses TRBV20-1 and TRBJ1-4; D gene ambiguous. Germline CDR1 reads DFQATT; CDR2 reads SNEGSKA (reference sequence). V dropped 6 bases and J dropped 6 bases, with 8 bases sitting between them. The CDR3 has 11 amino acids. The CDR3 protein is CSALSYEKLFF. In DNA form, the CDR3 reads TGCAGTGCCCTTAGCTATGAAAAACTGTTTTTT.

This clone was observed once. The chain couples TRBV9 to TRBJ2-7, with D unclear. Trimming cost V 4 bases and J 1 base, with 9 bases left between them. CDR1 is SGDLS and CDR2 is YYNGEE in the germline V gene. The CDR3 runs to 13 residues. This CDR3 is CASSIDESYEQYF. CDR3 nucleotide sequence: TGTGCCAGCAGCATTGACGAGTCCTACGAGCAGTACTTC.

The gene calls are TRBV15 and TRBJ1-4, with TRBD1 as a possible D gene (5 bases). The CDR3 runs 13 residues. Deletions cut 11 bases from V and 1 base from J, with 11 bases between. In germline, CDR1 is LNHNV, CDR2 YYDKDF (reference sequence). DNA for the CDR3: TGTGCCCCCAAAAGGGGAACTAATGAAAAACTGTTTTTT. Its translation is CAPKRGTNEKLFF.

The chain uses TRBV25-1 and TRBJ1-1, with D hard to call. The ends were cut back, 6 bases at V and 4 bases at J, with 12 bases in the middle. Germline-derived CDR1 and CDR2 are MGHDK and SYGVNS. CDR3 length: 13 residues. The CDR3 DNA follows: TGTGCCAGCAGGAGCCAGACGGTCACTGAAGCTTTCTTT. The encoded protein is CASRSQTVTEAFF. The full variable domain, in which reference TRBV25-1 and TRBJ1-1 provide the parts outside the CDR3, is EADIYQTPRYLVIGTGKKITLECSQTMGHDKMYWYQQDPGMELHLIHYSYGVNSTEKGDLSSESTVSRIRTEHFPLTLESARPSHTSQYLCASRSQTVTEAFFGQGTRLTVV.

The chain combines TRBV25-1 with TRBJ2-3, with D tentatively TRBD1 (6 bases). Germline V gene lookup returns CDR1 MGHDK and CDR2 SYGVNS. The CDR3 is 14 amino acids. V was trimmed by 8 bases and J by 0 bases, leaving 12 bases between them. CDR3 DNA: TGTGCCAGCGGACAGAGCTCTAGCACAGATACGCAGTATTTT. Amino acids: CASGQSSSTDTQYF.

V is TRBV30 and J is TRBJ2-7; TRBD2 agrees at 7 bases. The CDR3 consists of 12 residues. V shed 4 bases and J 8 bases; nucleotides not matched to a gene: 8. Germline CDR1 and CDR2: GTSNPN and SVGIG (reference sequence). This CDR3 is CAWMHAGDQQYF. DNA for the CDR3: TGTGCCTGGATGCATGCGGGGGACCAGCAGTACTTC.

This chain links TRBV29-1 with TRBJ2-1; D is perhaps TRBD2 (6 bases). CDR1 is SQVTM and CDR2 is ANQGSEA in the germline V gene. There are 17 residues in the CDR3. V lost 5 bases and J lost 4, with 24 bases in between. CDR3 residues: CSVKPLPTSSLYNEQFF. The DNA of the CDR3 is TGCAGCGTTAAACCTCTACCGACTAGTTCCTTATACAATGAGCAGTTCTTC.

The chain has TRBV28 and TRBJ2-5; tentative D call: TRBD1 (6 bases). This CDR3 region has 12 residues. CDR1 is MDHEN and CDR2 is SYDVKM in the germline V gene. The V end was cut by 4 bases, the J end by 5 bases, with 8 bases between. CDR3 DNA sequence: TGTGCCAGCAGTTCAACAGGGGAGACCCAGTACTTC. Its protein is CASSSTGETQYF.

The genes are TRBV27 and TRBJ1-2; D is ambiguous. V lost 6 bases to trimming and J lost 6 bases, with 14 bases between them. Germline assignment: CDR1 MNHEY and CDR2 SMNVEV (reference sequence). This CDR3 is 13 amino acids long. CDR3 sequence (DNA): TGTGCCAGCAGCTCCGGGAGCGGGAATGGCTACACCTTC. It translates to CASSSGSGNGYTF.

This clone appeared a few times. This chain connects TRBV7-9 to TRBJ2-1; D uncertain. Germline V gene data show CDR1 as SEHNR and CDR2 as FQNEAQ (reference sequence). Trimming took 2 bases from V and 5 from J, leaving 10 bases between them. This CDR3 contains 14 residues. CDR3 DNA sequence: TGTGCCAGCAGCTTAATAGGACCCGACAATGAGCAGTTCTTC. It is translated as CASSLIGPDNEQFF.

The chain has TRBV9 and TRBJ2-6; D possibly corresponds to TRBD1 (5 bases). This CDR3 spans 14 amino acids. V was shortened by 4 bases and J by 4 bases, with 9 bases between the two germline ends. CDR1 SGDLS and CDR2 YYNGEE come from the germline V gene. DNA of the CDR3: TGTGCCAGCAGCCTTCGGACAGGGGCCAACGTCCTGACTTTC. Protein: CASSLRTGANVLTF.

The gene calls are TRBV6-4 and TRBJ2-3, with 8 bases that match TRBD2. J lost 2 bases, V lost 6 bases, and 7 bases had no gene match. The CDR3 consists of 15 residues. The V gene's germline CDR1 is MRHNA and CDR2 SNTAGT. The CDR3 spells CASSHSGKPTDTQYF. The CDR3 coding sequence is TGTGCCAGCAGCCATAGCGGGAAACCCACAGATACGCAGTATTTT.

CDR3 nucleotides: TGTGCTAGTGGTTTGAGTCTAGCGGGAGATACGCAGTATTTT. It yields the protein CASGLSLAGDTQYF. This chain joins TRBV12-5 and TRBJ2-3; 8 nucleotides line up with TRBD2. The germline gives CDR1 LGHNT, CDR2 FRNRAP. CDR3 length: 14 amino acids. Losses at the gene ends were 2 bases for V and 5 bases for J; bases not matched to a gene: 3.

This chain joins TRBV18 and TRBJ2-1; possibly TRBD1 for D (5 bases). The CDR3 has 12 amino acids. Germline CDR1 reads KGHSH; CDR2 reads LQKENI. V lost 5 bases, J lost 6 bases, and 8 bases lay in between. Written as DNA, the CDR3 is TGTGCCAGCTCAGCAGACAGCAATGAGCAGTTCTTC. Translation gives CASSADSNEQFF.

The chain is built from TRBV29-1 and TRBJ1-4; TRBD1 might be the D (5 bases). V was clipped by 5 bases and J by 4 bases, with 14 bases between them. Per germline, CDR1 SQVTM and CDR2 ANQGSEA. The CDR3 consists of 14 residues. The CDR3 nucleotides are TGCAGCGTTTACCAGACGGGGCTTAATGAAAAACTGTTTTTT. Residues: CSVYQTGLNEKLFF.

V is TRBV29-1 and J is TRBJ2-3, with TRBD2 identical over 10 bases. The CDR3 loop spans 14 amino acids. CDR1 and CDR2 (germline): SQVTM, ANQGSEA. The trim removed 6 bases at V and 4 bases at J, leaving 7 bases unmatched. Here the CDR3 reads CSVAAGGPADTQYF. The CDR3 coding sequence is TGCAGCGTCGCAGCGGGGGGGCCGGCAGATACGCAGTATTTT.

The CDR3 here is CASSYSGAFSGNTIYF. The CDR3, as DNA: TGCGCCAGCAGTTACTCCGGGGCCTTCTCTGGAAACACCATATATTTT. The chain combines TRBV5-1 with TRBJ1-3; a possible D gene is TRBD1 (5 bases). Germline CDR1 SGHRS, CDR2 YFSETQ. The V end lost 5 bases, the J end lost 0 bases, and 15 bases lay between the germline ends. The CDR3 length is 16 residues. Drawing the rest from reference TRBV5-1 and TRBJ1-3, the complete variable domain is KAGVTQTPRYLIKTRGQQVTLSCSPISGHRSVSWYQQTPGQGLQFLFEYFSETQRNKGNFPGRFSGRQFSNSRSEMNVSTLELGDSALYLCASSYSGAFSGNTIYFGEGSWLTVV.

The genes are TRBV30 and TRBJ1-2; D not certain. Between the trimmed V and J ends, which lost 1 base and 4 bases, there was a span of 7 bases. Germline CDR1 and CDR2: GTSNPN and SVGIG (reference sequence). CDR3 length: 12 residues. The CDR3 reads CAWSGAPYGYTF. CDR3 bases: TGTGCCTGGAGTGGGGCGCCCTATGGCTACACCTTC.

The chain combines TRBV7-9 with TRBJ2-7; 10 bases agree with TRBD1. J was trimmed by 2 bases and V by 1 base; bases with no gene match: 2. The germline V gene encodes CDR1 SEHNR and CDR2 FQNEAQ (reference sequence). This CDR3 is 15 amino acids long. CDR3 DNA: TGTGCCAGCAGCTTAGGGACAGGGGGTACCTACGAGCAGTACTTC. Amino acids: CASSLGTGGTYEQYF.

This clone was seen a handful of times. The chain employs TRBV4-3 and TRBJ1-2; D call uncertain. Trimming shortened V by 1 base and J by 8 bases, and 5 bases separated the two germline ends. This CDR3 has 11 residues. The V gene's germline CDR1 is LGHNA and CDR2 YSLEER. The CDR3 sequence: CASSQGGGYTF. The CDR3 DNA reads TGCGCCAGCAGCCAAGGAGGGGGCTACACCTTC.

This chain links TRBV20-1 with TRBJ2-5, with D uncertain. CDR1 and CDR2 (germline): DFQATT, SNEGSKA (reference sequence). The CDR3 is 11 amino acids. With 3 bases removed from V and 5 bases from J, the gap between germline ends came to 7 bases. CDR3 sequence (DNA): TGCAGTGCTAGGATGACGGAGACCCAGTACTTC. It yields the protein CSARMTETQYF.

The rearrangement uses TRBV29-1 and TRBJ2-5; D remains unclear. Germline lookup yields CDR1 SQVTM and CDR2 ANQGSEA. Trimming took off 3 bases at V and 5 bases at J, with 7 bases between the two ends. The CDR3 runs to 11 residues. CDR3 protein: CSVDGWETQYF. CDR3 in DNA: TGCAGCGTTGACGGGTGGGAGACCCAGTACTTC.

This clone was counted between two and nine times. This chain uses TRBV7-2 with TRBJ1-2; no clear D gene. V was cut by 0 bases and J by 2 bases, with 10 bases left in between. This CDR3 spans 15 amino acids. In germline, CDR1 is SGHTA, CDR2 FQGNSA. CDR3 bases: TGTGCCAGCAGCTTAGCGCATCTAGGAAACTATGGCTACACCTTC. Protein sequence: CASSLAHLGNYGYTF.

The V gene is TRBV5-4, the J gene TRBJ1-2; D may be TRBD1 (5 bases). The CDR3 covers 14 residues. Germline values: CDR1 SGHNT, CDR2 YYREEE (reference sequence). Trimming shortened V by 0 bases and J by 4 bases, and 10 bases separated the two germline ends. The CDR3 sequence is CASSLAQGSYGYTF. The CDR3 DNA follows: TGTGCCAGCAGCTTGGCGCAGGGATCCTATGGCTACACCTTC.

This clone is a singleton in its sample. At the DNA level, this CDR3 is encoded by other sequences in the same sample as well. The rearrangement links TRBV5-1 to TRBJ2-1; weak D call: TRBD2 (5 bases). Germline V gene data show CDR1 as SGHRS and CDR2 as YFSETQ. Trimming shortened V by 1 base and J by 0 bases, and 8 bases separated the two germline ends. The CDR3 loop spans 15 amino acids. CDR3 sequence: CASSLSGSSYNEQFF. For the CDR3, the DNA is TGCGCCAGCAGCTTGTCGGGGAGCTCCTACAATGAGCAGTTCTTC.

This sequence joins TRBV29-1 and TRBJ1-2; no definite D call. Trimming stripped 7 bases from V and 2 bases from J, with 14 bases between. Germline V gene sequence: CDR1 SQVTM, CDR2 ANQGSEA. This CDR3 spans 13 amino acids. CDR3 nucleotide sequence: TGCAGCGCCGCTATGCGGGAGAACTATGGCTACACCTTC. It encodes CSAAMRENYGYTF.

The gene calls are TRBV5-4 and TRBJ1-2; 7 bases align to TRBD1. The CDR3 extends over 13 amino acids. Germline trimming cut 7 bases from V and 6 bases from J; bases unmatched to any gene: 9. Germline CDR1 and CDR2: SGHNT and YYREEE (reference sequence). The CDR3 here is CASLRQGRHGYTF. Here the CDR3 DNA reads TGTGCCAGCTTAAGACAGGGAAGACATGGCTACACCTTC.

The chain combines TRBV7-9 with TRBJ1-1; TRBD1 matches 7 bases. The CDR3 is 13 residues long. The germline V gene encodes CDR1 SEHNR and CDR2 FQNEAQ (reference sequence). V dropped 2 bases and J dropped 11; count of bases not matched to a gene: 8. Written as DNA, the CDR3 is TGTGCCAGCAGCTTAATGGCGGGACAGTTTGCTTTCTTT. It specifies CASSLMAGQFAFF.